This T cell receptor (beta chain) was obtained from a study of cytotoxic CD8 clonotypes in ibrutinib-treated CLL. Study findings and constraints: Clonality rose at ibrutinib response, held steady in sustained remission, and fell toward baseline at progression.

Sequenced by immunoSEQ multiplex PCR; TCRdb stores in-frame clones only, minus some. The sample lists approximately 160,000 clones, roughly 90% occurring once. The CDR3 is 13 amino acids. This clone was counted only a few times. As yet, its antigen is unknown. This TCR came from a human donor with chronic lymphocytic leukemia. The material sequenced was PBMCs, taken at disease progression, from a patient treated with ibrutinib. The chain employs TRBV7-5 and TRBJ2-7. TRBV7-5 represents a pseudogene. CDR3 region: CVRSLDPVSQQYF. CDR3 bases: TGTGTCAGAAGCTTAGATCCTGTATCGCAGCAGTACTTC.